This T cell receptor (beta chain) was sequenced for a study of blood T cell repertoires in COVID-19. Study-level information: Acute-phase and convalescent COVID-19 samples originated in the United States, Italy and Spain. T cells, B-cell-depleted T cells, or PBMCs supplied cDNA or gDNA.

Germline trimming cut 4 bases from V and 4 bases from J; bases unmatched to any gene: 11. CDR3 length equals 17 residues. Germline values: CDR1 KGHSH, CDR2 LQKENI. Cohort 3 recovery required two negative PCRs, clearance, or symptom resolution. How the authors handled the data: Reference gene primer amplification in the assay estimated nucleated cell counts. Sequencing was performed with immunoSEQ multiplex PCR; in TCRdb, only in-frame clones are kept and a portion is missing. That table supplies the V and J calls and clone size; D and trimming were determined from the DNA. This sample yields approximately 300,000 clones, of which 70% to 90% are seen a single time; around 4.6% belongs to the top ten.

This chain joins TRBV18 and TRBJ2-2; 8 bases are shared with TRBD1. The sequencing sample was made of PBMCs or T cells enriched from blood (not recorded which). The receptor was derived from a young man who had recovered from COVID-19. The CDR3 DNA reads TGTGCCAGCTCACGAGTAGAACGACAGGGGTCCACCGGGGAGCTGTTTTTT. It translates to CASSRVERQGSTGELFF.